This T cell receptor (beta chain) was sequenced for a study of regulatory T cells in long-lasting Graves disease. This clonotype has more than one count but fewer than ten. Specified time point: newly diagnosed GD, antithyroid drugs for less than 3 months. The TCR library was made from RNA that had been extracted from PBMCs in TRIzol. For TCR beta, libraries came from iRepertoire HTBI primers and Arm-PCR of CDR3 regions. Via MiXCR, TCRdb re-called the multiplex PCR reads, giving one row per CDR3 protein. The data show 560,000 or so distinct CDR3 sequences, about 16% seen once. CDR1 and CDR2 (germline): MGHRA, YSYEKL. V gave up 3 bases and J gave up 2 bases; unmatched junction bases: 6. The CDR3 is 18 residues long. This same sample was also taken into another study, of T cells in Graves' hyperthyroidism and ophthalmopathy.

The sequence came from a man in his late teens or twenties with Graves disease. This specimen consisted of peripheral blood mononuclear cells (PBMCs), obtained at new diagnosis, from a patient treated with antithyroid drugs. This chain connects TRBV4-1 to TRBJ2-6; 11 bases agree with TRBD2. This chain's CDR3 is CASSQVVAGGPGANVLTF. The CDR3, as DNA: TGCGCCAGCAGCCAGGTCGTAGCGGGAGGGCCTGGGGCCAACGTCCTGACTTTC.